This TCR beta chain stems from a study of post-analysis software for immune sequencing data. For the study at large: Patients had relapsing-remitting, secondary progressive or progressive-relapsing multiple sclerosis; some lacked subtype.

A remark on this clonotype: Its target is unknown.

Unique-molecular-identifier-tagged TCR beta cDNA libraries were used. Hundreds of thousands of cDNA molecules were obtained from about 1 to 10 million T cells. TCRdb re-called the PCR reads with MiXCR, one entry per CDR3 protein. This sample has more than 350,000 distinct CDR3 sequences, with 35% to 45% found just once. Findings and caveats of the study: Patients showed TRBV5-6, TRBV5-1 and TRBV20-1 among four to six TRBV segments more frequent than in controls. The authors found that F measure strongly co-clustered same-batch samples. Controls had significantly higher normalized Chao1 diversity than multiple sclerosis patients.

The CDR3 has 15 residues. The J segment lost 1 base and the V segment lost 4 bases, leaving 7 bases of the junction unmatched. Germline CDR1 SGHRS, CDR2 YFSETQ. Sequencing was performed on blood. The V gene is TRBV5-1, the J gene TRBJ2-5; 7 nucleotides align to TRBD1. The receptor comes from a girl aged 2 to 10 with multiple sclerosis. The CDR3 loop is CASSVVQGLQETQYF. CDR3 coding DNA: TGCGCCAGCAGCGTAGTACAGGGGCTCCAAGAGACCCAGTACTTC.